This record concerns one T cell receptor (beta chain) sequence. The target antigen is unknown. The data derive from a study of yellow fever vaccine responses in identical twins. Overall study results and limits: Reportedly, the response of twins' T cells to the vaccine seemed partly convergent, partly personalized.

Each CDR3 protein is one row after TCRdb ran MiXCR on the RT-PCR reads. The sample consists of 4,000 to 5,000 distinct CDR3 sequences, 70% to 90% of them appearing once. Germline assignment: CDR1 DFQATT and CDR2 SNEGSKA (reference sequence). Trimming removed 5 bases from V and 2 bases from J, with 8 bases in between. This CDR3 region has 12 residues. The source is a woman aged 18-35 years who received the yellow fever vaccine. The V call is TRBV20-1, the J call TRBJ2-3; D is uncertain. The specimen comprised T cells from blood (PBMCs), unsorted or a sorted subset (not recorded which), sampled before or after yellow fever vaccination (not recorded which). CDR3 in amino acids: CSAPNSTDTQYF. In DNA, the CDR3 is TGCAGTGCTCCAAATTCCACAGATACGCAGTATTTT.